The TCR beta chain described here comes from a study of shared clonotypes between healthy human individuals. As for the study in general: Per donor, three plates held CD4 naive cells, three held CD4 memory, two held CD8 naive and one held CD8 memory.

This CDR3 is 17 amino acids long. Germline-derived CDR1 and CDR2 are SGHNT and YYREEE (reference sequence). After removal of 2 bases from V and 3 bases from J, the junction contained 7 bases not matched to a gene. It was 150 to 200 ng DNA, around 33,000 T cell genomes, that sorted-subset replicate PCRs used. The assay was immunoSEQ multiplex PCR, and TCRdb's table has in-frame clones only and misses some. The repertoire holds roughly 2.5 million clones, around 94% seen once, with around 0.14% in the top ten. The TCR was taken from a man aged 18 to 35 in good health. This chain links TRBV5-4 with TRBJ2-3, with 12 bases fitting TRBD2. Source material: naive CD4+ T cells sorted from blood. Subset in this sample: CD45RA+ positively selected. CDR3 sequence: CASSFPMTSGSTDTQYF. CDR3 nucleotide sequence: TGTGCCAGCAGCTTTCCCATGACTAGCGGGAGTACAGATACGCAGTATTTT.